This T cell receptor beta chain was sequenced in a study of Ad26.COV2.S vaccination and SARS-CoV-2 variants. The treatment is: roughly 20 received Ad26.COV2.S at low or high dose, single or two shots; about five received placebo; per-sample allocation not given. Sampling was performed 63 days after the first vaccine or placebo injection. Using immunoSEQ multiplex PCR, the repertoire was profiled, and TCRdb retains in-frame clones only, with some absent. The table has fewer than 400,000 clones, 70% to 90% seen once; the top ten hold roughly 3.2%. Trimming stripped 6 bases from V and 0 bases from J, with 11 bases between. The germline V gene encodes CDR1 MNHEY and CDR2 SMNVEV (reference sequence). The CDR3 extends over 14 amino acids.

The V and J genes are TRBV27 and TRBJ1-1; D gene unclear. The sample here was peripheral blood, taken in a trial of Ad26.COV2.S vaccine versus placebo. This TCR was recovered from a person between 18 and 65 years old who received the Ad26.COV2.S COVID-19 vaccine or a placebo. The CDR3 loop reads CASRSGGLNTEAFF. DNA for the CDR3: TGTGCCAGCAGGTCAGGTGGCCTGAACACTGAAGCTTTCTTT.